This entry features one TCR beta chain sequence. TCRbeta library preparation incorporated unique molecular identifiers. TCRdb independently ran MiXCR on the PCR reads; one entry per CDR3 protein. This table has about 500,000 distinct CDR3 sequences, roughly 33% appearing once. The CDR3 covers 15 residues. The V gene end was trimmed by 8 bases and the J gene end by 4 bases; junction bases not matched to a gene: 10. Germline CDR1 LGHNA, CDR2 YSLEER. The entry originates in a study of T-cell reconstitution after alpha-beta-depleted transplantation in children. This TCR was recovered from a human donor who donated a stem cell graft to a child with aplastic anemia. The rearrangement joins TRBV4-3 to TRBJ2-5, with 10 bases fitting TRBD2. Specimen: PBMCs from the stem cell graft donor, collected from the stem cell graft. The CDR3 region has the DNA TGCGCCAGCGCTACCGGGACTAGCGTTGCAGAGACCCAGTACTTC. Encoded protein: CASATGTSVAETQYF.